The 8 T cell receptor beta chains presented below share a single source sample, sequenced in a study of blood T cell repertoires in COVID-19. The repertoire was sequenced with immunoSEQ multiplex PCR; TCRdb's copy has only in-frame clones and lacks some. This repertoire shows about 440,000 clones, roughly 91% found once; its top ten account for roughly 4.3%. The sample taken for sequencing was peripheral blood. These TCRs come from a woman in her twenties or thirties with acute or convalescent COVID-19.

The chain couples TRBV4-1 to TRBJ2-5, with D possibly TRBD2 on 5 matching bases. Trimming stripped 3 bases from V and 4 bases from J, with 12 bases between. CDR3 length equals 14 residues. Per the germline V gene, CDR1 is MGHRA and CDR2 is YSYEKL. In DNA, the CDR3 is TGCGCCAGCAGCCATGGTTACGCGGGAGAGACCCAGTACTTC. It yields the protein CASSHGYAGETQYF.

The chain uses TRBV7-8 and TRBJ1-2; D remains ambiguous. The CDR3 sequence is 12 residues long. Germline V lookup: CDR1 SGHVS, CDR2 FQNEAQ. Trimming took 5 bases from V and 8 from J, leaving 12 bases between them. CDR3 residues: CASSRAVFGYTF. DNA for the CDR3: TGTGCCAGCAGCCGGGCTGTATTCGGCTACACCTTC.

The genes are TRBV4-1 and TRBJ2-7; 8 bases are a match to TRBD1. The trim removed 1 base at V and 3 bases at J, leaving 5 bases unmatched. Germline V gene data show CDR1 as MGHRA and CDR2 as YSYEKL. CDR3 length equals 15 residues. This CDR3 is CASSQAGTGHYEQYF. The CDR3 nucleotides are TGCGCCAGCAGCCAAGCCGGGACAGGTCACTACGAGCAGTACTTC.

V is TRBV6-1 and J is TRBJ2-3, with D maybe TRBD1 (5 bases). The V gene lost 0 bases and the J gene lost 1 base, with 5 bases spanning the gap. This CDR3 is 14 amino acids long. CDR1 and CDR2 from the germline V gene are MNHNS and SASEGT. CDR3 nucleotides: TGTGCCAGCAGTGAAGCAGGGGGCACAGATACGCAGTATTTT. It is translated as CASSEAGGTDTQYF.

The rearrangement links TRBV19 to TRBJ1-1, with D maybe TRBD1 (5 bases). The CDR3 spans 14 residues. V lost 5 bases, J lost 2 bases, and 12 bases lay in between. Per the germline V gene, CDR1 is LNHDA and CDR2 is SQIVND (reference sequence). CDR3: CASSYDSLNTEAFF. The CDR3 nucleotides are TGTGCCAGTAGTTATGACAGTCTAAACACTGAAGCTTTCTTT.

The CDR3 coding sequence is TGTGCCAGCAGCTTAGATATCGGGGATACGCAGTATTTT. Its protein is CASSLDIGDTQYF. The rearrangement links TRBV11-2 to TRBJ2-3, with D hard to call. This CDR3 region has 13 residues. With 0 bases removed from V and 6 bases from J, the gap between germline ends came to 7 bases. CDR1 is SGHAT, CDR2 FQNNGV, per germline. The full variable domain, its missing parts supplied by reference TRBV11-2 and TRBJ2-3, is EAGVAQSPRYKIIEKRQSVAFWCNPISGHATLYWYQQILGQGPKLLIQFQNNGVVDDSQLPKDRFSAERLKGVDSTLKIQPAKLEDSAVYLCASSLDIGDTQYFGPGTRLTVL.

As DNA, the CDR3 is TGTGCCAGCAGCCAAGTTCAGGAGGGGACAGGGTGGTTGGAGACCCAGTACTTC. Protein: CASSQVQEGTGWLETQYF. The chain combines TRBV3-1 (or the pseudogene TRBV3-2) with TRBJ2-5, with 9 bases aligning to TRBD1. This CDR3 has 18 residues. Trimming removed 1 base from V and 5 bases from J; junction bases left unmatched: 14. Germline CDR1 reads LGHDT; CDR2 reads YNNKEL (reference sequence).

The V call is TRBV5-1, the J call TRBJ2-2, with TRBD1 matching 8 bases. V dropped 5 bases and J dropped 4; count of bases not matched to a gene: 7. The CDR3 totals 15 residues. The V gene's germline CDR1 is SGHRS and CDR2 YFSETQ. DNA of the CDR3: TGCGCCAGCAGAGCCGGGACAGGTGCCACCGGGGAGCTGTTTTTT. It specifies CASRAGTGATGELFF. The full variable domain, rest sourced from reference TRBV5-1 and TRBJ2-2, is KAGVTQTPRYLIKTRGQQVTLSCSPISGHRSVSWYQQTPGQGLQFLFEYFSETQRNKGNFPGRFSGRQFSNSRSEMNVSTLELGDSALYLCASRAGTGATGELFFGEGSRLTVL.